These T cell receptor beta chains were read from a single sample in a study of metastatic and nonmetastatic thyroid tumors. TCRdb reanalyzed the PCR reads via MiXCR. The profile shows around 19,000 clones, approximately 24% of them singletons. The sequencing input was tumor tissue. The source of these receptors is a female donor with papillary thyroid cancer or a benign thyroid nodule (not recorded which). Some clones in this sample may be carry-over from other donors' samples. Both conserved end residues are trimmed from each CDR3.

len	v_gene	j_gene	CDR3aa
13	TRBV20-1	TRBJ1-1	SAKPQRGLNTEAF
12	TRBV6-1	TRBJ1-1	ASREQGPNTEAF
15	TRBV7-3	TRBJ2-3	ASSPSVGTSCTDTQY
13	TRBV19	TRBJ2-1	ATGTGSRWNNEQF
15	TRBV18	TRBJ2-2	ASSPPTGGPGTGELF
13	TRBV25-1	TRBJ2-2	AISEGHSNTGELF
12	TRBV28	TRBJ2-3	ASSKVGSTDTQY
12	TRBV3-1	TRBJ2-7	ASSQQGAHYEQY
13	TRBV11-3	TRBJ2-7	ASSLRGARAYEQY
12	TRBV6-1	TRBJ2-5	ASSRPGTQETQY
16	TRBV4-1	TRBJ2-1	ASSPGLAGGLMSNEQF
11	TRBV6-1	TRBJ1-1	ASRETTDTEAF
11	TRBV7-2	TRBJ2-2	ASSPRQTGELF
13	TRBV24-1	TRBJ1-5	ATSAGRGGNQPQH
12	TRBV5-5	TRBJ1-2	ASSLHTWYYGYT
11	TRBV30	TRBJ2-2	AWSLGITGELF
10	TRBV10-3	TRBJ2-5	AISDRTETQY
12	TRBV4-3	TRBJ2-7	ASSQGRQNYEQY
12	TRBV12-3/TRBV12-4	TRBJ2-2	ASSLPVYTGELF
13	TRBV18	TRBJ1-5	ASSPRTAENQPQH
15	TRBV27	TRBJ2-7	ASSLFGRGRSSGEQY
13	TRBV27	TRBJ1-1	ASSPQGQGGTEAF
15	TRBV4-1	TRBJ2-7	ASSHFTSGQGSYEQY
14	TRBV28	TRBJ2-1	ASSPRQFLSYNEQF
11	TRBV12-3/TRBV12-4	TRBJ2-7	ASTPGRRGEQY